Presented here are 18 T cell receptor beta chains from one specimen sequenced in a study of T-cell reconstitution after alpha-beta-depleted transplantation in children (TCRdb year 2016). Library method: PCR. The instrument given in TCRdb is Illumina HiSeq 2500. To normalize quantification of the TCRbeta repertoire, the TCR libraries were built with molecular barcoding that relied on unique molecular identifiers. In TCRdb, the public reads were trimmed at Q25 with fastp and aligned with MiXCR, with productive beta chains retained. Records with the same CDR3 protein are collapsed into one entry carrying the most frequent genes and DNA. This sample holds approximately 520,000 distinct CDR3 sequences; 30% to 35% were observed only once. The ten largest account for approximately 2.3% of the sample. Specimen: PBMCs from the stem cell graft donor, collected from the stem cell graft. The receptors originated from a human donor who donated a stem cell graft to a child with aplastic anemia.

The V and J genes are TRBV11-2 and TRBJ2-1; 9 nucleotides agree with TRBD1. The CDR3 length is 17 residues. Trimming took 1 base from V and 2 from J; bases not matched to a gene: 6. The germline V gene encodes CDR1 SGHAT and CDR2 FQNNGV. The CDR3 DNA reads as TGTGCCAGCAGCTTAGTTAGTTGGACAGGGGCCTACAATGAGCAGTTCTTC. Residues: CASSLVSWTGAYNEQFF. The whole variable domain, filled in from reference TRBV11-2 and TRBJ2-1, reads EAGVAQSPRYKIIEKRQSVAFWCNPISGHATLYWYQQILGQGPKLLIQFQNNGVVDDSQLPKDRFSAERLKGVDSTLKIQPAKLEDSAVYLCASSLVSWTGAYNEQFFGPGTRLTVL.

This clonotype was seen a handful of times. CDR3 sequence: CASSYAGLGEQYV. In DNA form, the CDR3 reads TGTGCCAGCAGTTACGCAGGGCTTGGCGAGCAGTACGTC. The V and J genes are TRBV6-2 or TRBV6-3 and TRBJ2-7, with a weak D call TRBD1 (5 bases). The CDR3 consists of 13 residues. Looked up from germline, CDR1 is MNHEY and CDR2 is SVGEGT. Trimming removed 2 bases from V and 6 bases from J, with 11 bases in between.

This chain joins TRBV11-1 and TRBJ2-3; 14 bases are a match to TRBD2. The CDR3 extends over 20 amino acids. Germline CDR1 SGHAT, CDR2 FQDESV (reference sequence). The V segment lost 6 bases and the J segment 0 bases; nucleotides outside the gene matches: 14. CDR3 DNA sequence: TGTGCCAGCAGTAAGCCCCCGGGACTAGCGGGAGACCTTAGCACAGATACGCAGTATTTT. It yields the protein CASSKPPGLAGDLSTDTQYF.

In its sample, this clonotype was seen a few times. This chain joins TRBV29-1 and TRBJ2-1, with D perhaps assigned TRBD1 or TRBD2 (5 bases each). This CDR3 comprises 14 residues. The V end lost 0 bases, the J end lost 8 bases, and 14 bases lay between the germline ends. Germline V gene lookup returns CDR1 SQVTM and CDR2 ANQGSEA. The chain's CDR3 is CSVEDRGARYEQFF. CDR3 nucleotides: TGCAGCGTTGAAGATCGGGGCGCGCGGTATGAGCAGTTCTTC.

J is TRBJ2-2 and V is TRBV5-1; unclear D gene. The V end lost 0 bases, the J end lost 7 bases, and 13 bases lay between the germline ends. The CDR3 is made up of 15 amino acids. Germline V gene data show CDR1 as SGHRS and CDR2 as YFSETQ. This CDR3 reads CASSLEARSGGELFF. CDR3 nucleotides: TGCGCCAGCAGCTTGGAGGCCCGGTCTGGCGGGGAGCTGTTTTTT.

This clonotype was seen a handful of times. CDR3 sequence reads: CASSDVGSTNEKLFF. The DNA for the CDR3 is TGTGCCAGCAGTGACGTAGGGTCAACTAATGAAAAACTGTTTTTT. The V gene is TRBV25-1, the J gene TRBJ1-4, with unresolved D. V lost 3 bases to trimming and J lost 0 bases, with 8 bases between them. Germline CDR1 reads MGHDK; CDR2 reads SYGVNS. This CDR3 is built from 15 residues.

This clonotype occurred a few times. This chain connects TRBV7-9 to TRBJ2-1; D is ambiguous. Germline CDR1 SEHNR, CDR2 FQNEAQ (reference sequence). The CDR3 has 14 residues. Trimming cost V 2 bases and J 4 bases, with 9 bases left between them. CDR3: CASSLLTRYNEQFF. The CDR3 DNA follows: TGTGCCAGCAGCTTATTGACTCGATACAATGAGCAGTTCTTC.

The rearrangement links TRBV4-3 to TRBJ1-1; tentative D call: TRBD1 (6 bases). CDR1 and CDR2 (germline): LGHNA, YSLEER. The V end lost 0 bases, the J end lost 5 bases, and 16 bases lay between the germline ends. CDR3 length: 16 amino acids. The CDR3 region is CASSQDLGGALTEAFF. The DNA for the CDR3 is TGCGCCAGCAGCCAAGATCTCGGGGGGGCTCTAACTGAAGCTTTCTTT.

This chain joins TRBV6-4 and TRBJ1-5, with 10 bases fitting TRBD1. Germline CDR1 reads MRHNA; CDR2 reads SNTAGT. This CDR3 region has 14 residues. V lost 8 bases to trimming and J lost 7 bases; unmatched junction nucleotides: 8. The CDR3 here is CASASGTGEQPQHF. In DNA, the CDR3 is TGTGCCAGCGCATCCGGGACAGGGGAACAGCCCCAGCATTTT.

This clonotype was detected only a few times. J is TRBJ2-5 and V is TRBV7-2; unclear D gene. Looked up from germline, CDR1 is SGHTA and CDR2 is FQGNSA. This CDR3 is 14 amino acids long. V was trimmed by 2 bases and J by 3 bases, leaving 10 bases between them. This CDR3 reads CASSLSGRKETQYF. CDR3 in DNA: TGTGCCAGCAGCTTATCCGGACGGAAAGAGACCCAGTACTTC.

Only a few counts were recorded for this clonotype. The chain links TRBV28 to TRBJ1-4; TRBD1 matches at 7 bases. This CDR3 has 16 amino acids. V was pared by 7 bases and J by 0 bases, with 8 bases of the junction left unmatched. In germline, CDR1 is MDHEN, CDR2 SYDVKM. CDR3 sequence: CASTTDRASTNEKLFF. CDR3 nucleotide sequence: TGTGCCAGCACGACCGACAGGGCCTCAACTAATGAAAAACTGTTTTTT.

This clonotype was detected ten times or more. This sequence joins TRBV10-2 and TRBJ1-1; 9 nucleotides line up with TRBD1. Germline CDR1 and CDR2: WSHSY and SAAADI. CDR3 size: 15 residues. Trimming at V came to 8 bases and at J to 7 bases, leaving 14 bases not matched to a gene. In DNA form, the CDR3 reads TGCGCCAGCGGTCGCACCACAGGGGGCGCGGTTGAAGCTTTCTTT. Its protein product is CASGRTTGGAVEAFF.

This sequence joins TRBV18 and TRBJ1-4, with D possibly being TRBD1 (6 bases). Trimming shortened V by 2 bases and J by 6 bases, and 7 bases separated the two germline ends. Per the germline V gene, CDR1 is KGHSH and CDR2 is LQKENI. The CDR3 has 13 amino acids. The CDR3 region is CASSPNRDEKLFF. CDR3 coding DNA: TGTGCCAGCTCACCAAACAGGGATGAAAAACTGTTTTTT. Full variable domain (rest looked up from reference TRBV18 and TRBJ1-4): NAGVMQNPRHLVRRRGQEARLRCSPMKGHSHVYWYRQLPEEGLKFMVYLQKENIIDESGMPKERFSAEFPKEGPSILRIQQVVRGDSAAYFCASSPNRDEKLFFGSGTQLSVL.

The chain has TRBV7-8 and TRBJ2-1, with TRBD2 matching over 8 bases. After removal of 1 base from V and 8 bases from J, the junction contained 13 bases not matched to a gene. Germline CDR1 and CDR2: SGHVS and FQNEAQ. The CDR3 length is 17 residues. The CDR3 spells CASSLGPRGLVADEQFF. The CDR3 nucleotides are TGTGCCAGCAGCTTAGGGCCGAGGGGACTAGTTGCCGATGAGCAGTTCTTC. The whole variable domain, remainder taken from reference TRBV7-8 and TRBJ2-1, is GAGVSQSPRYKVAKRGQDVALRCDPISGHVSLFWYQQALGQGPEFLTYFQNEAQLDKSGLPSDRFFAERPEGSVSTLKIQRTQQEDSAVYLCASSLGPRGLVADEQFFGPGTRLTVL.

The chain couples TRBV20-1 to TRBJ2-1, with 8 bases matching TRBD2. The CDR3 is made up of 17 amino acids. Germline loops: CDR1 DFQATT, CDR2 SNEGSKA (reference sequence). The V segment lost 3 bases and the J segment 2 bases; nucleotides outside the gene matches: 12. In DNA, the CDR3 is TGCAGTGCTAGTCCTTTACTTAGCGGGGAACCCTACAATGAGCAGTTCTTC. Translating it yields CSASPLLSGEPYNEQFF.

This clonotype was seen only a few times. This chain uses TRBV12-3 or TRBV12-4 with TRBJ2-5; a weak D match, TRBD2 (6 bases). This CDR3 is built from 15 residues. The ends were cut back, 4 bases at V and 4 bases at J, with 16 bases in the middle. CDR3 sequence (DNA): TGTGCCAGCAGTTCCACGCGGACTAACCGAGAGACCCAGTACTTC. Translated: CASSSTRTNRETQYF.

The chain employs TRBV5-1 and TRBJ2-2; tentatively, D is TRBD2 (6 bases). The CDR3 is 14 amino acids. V was trimmed by 2 bases and J by 5 bases, leaving 10 bases between them. The germline V gene encodes CDR1 SGHRS and CDR2 YFSETQ. The CDR3 DNA follows: TGCGCCAGCAGCTTCGGGAGAGGTACCGGGGAGCTGTTTTTT. Translation: CASSFGRGTGELFF.

The chain uses TRBV5-1 and TRBJ1-5; D unclear. Trimming took 0 bases from V and 5 from J, leaving 9 bases between them. Germline V lookup: CDR1 SGHRS, CDR2 YFSETQ. The CDR3 totals 14 residues. This CDR3 reads CASSLGGIDQPQHF. Written as DNA, the CDR3 is TGCGCCAGCAGCTTGGGGGGAATAGATCAGCCCCAGCATTTT.